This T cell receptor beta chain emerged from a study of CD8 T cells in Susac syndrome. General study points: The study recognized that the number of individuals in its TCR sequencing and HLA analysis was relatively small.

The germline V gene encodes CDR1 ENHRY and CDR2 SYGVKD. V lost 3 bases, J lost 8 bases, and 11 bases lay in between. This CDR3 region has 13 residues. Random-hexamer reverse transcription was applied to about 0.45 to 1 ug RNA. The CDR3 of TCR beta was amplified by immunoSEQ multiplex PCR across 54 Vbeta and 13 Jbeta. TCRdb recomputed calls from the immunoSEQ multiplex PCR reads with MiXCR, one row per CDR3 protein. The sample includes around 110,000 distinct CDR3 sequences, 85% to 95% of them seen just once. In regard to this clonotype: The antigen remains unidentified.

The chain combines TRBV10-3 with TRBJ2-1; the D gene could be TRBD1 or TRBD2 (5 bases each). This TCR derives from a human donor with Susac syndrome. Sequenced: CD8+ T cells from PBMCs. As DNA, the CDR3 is TGTGCCATCAGTGAACCGGGGCCGGATGAGCAGTTCTTC. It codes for CAISEPGPDEQFF.